The rows below give T cell receptor beta chains drawn from one sample of a study of shared clonotypes between healthy human individuals. Sequencing used immunoSEQ multiplex PCR; TCRdb keeps in-frame clones, though not all of them. Of 95,000 to 120,000 clones in the sample, roughly 70% were seen once. The sample taken for sequencing was memory CD8+ T cells sorted from blood. These receptor sequences come from a woman younger than 45 in good health. CDR3s include the opening cysteine and the closing phenylalanine or tryptophan. A D gene is named only where the DNA matches it firmly. Some rows mark clone size as missing; the rest say once, few, many or name a class of expanded clone.

TRBD1	TRBV4-1	-	TRBJ1-5	TGCGCCAGCAGCCCGTTCCAAGAAACCAGGGGGCCTCAGCCCCAGCATTTT	CASSPFQETRGPQPQHF
-	TRBV2	-	TRBJ2-5	TGTGCCAGCAGTGATCGGCGATCGAAATGGGTCGAGACCCAGTACTTC	CASSDRRSKWVETQYF
TRBD1	TRBV28	-	TRBJ1-5	TGTGCCAGCAGTCCACCTTGGGACAGGGATAGAAGCAATCAGCCCCAGCATTTT	CASSPPWDRDRSNQPQHF
-	TRBV4-1	-	TRBJ1-4	TGCGCCAGCAGCCAGAACAGGGCCCAAAGTGAAAAACTGTTTTTT	CASSQNRAQSEKLFF
-	TRBV4-1	-	TRBJ1-3	TGCGCCAGCAGCCAAGGTCGGGCTAGGGGCCTCTCTGGAAACACCATATATTTT	CASSQGRARGLSGNTIYF
-	TRBV27	-	TRBJ2-5	TGTGCCAGCAGTTACGGGACCACCGGAGAGACCCAGTACTTC	CASSYGTTGETQYF
-	TRBV7-2	-	TRBJ2-3	TGTGCCAGCAGCTTAGTCGGAAGCACAGATACGCAGTATTTT	CASSLVGSTDTQYF
TRBD1	TRBV28	few	TRBJ1-5	TGTGCCAGCAGTTTACGGACAGGGTCCAATCAGCCCCAGCATTTT	CASSLRTGSNQPQHF
-	TRBV28	-	TRBJ1-2	TGTGCCAGCAGTTTCGAGGAAAACTATGGCTACACCTTC	CASSFEENYGYTF
-	TRBV28	-	TRBJ1-2	TGTGCCAGCAGTTTAATGGGGGCCCCTAACTATGGCTACACCTTC	CASSLMGAPNYGYTF
-	TRBV25-1	-	TRBJ1-1	TGTGCCAGCAGTAGTAAGAACACTGAAGCTTTCTTT	CASSSKNTEAFF
-	TRBV6-5	few	TRBJ1-5	TGTGCCAGCAGTTACTCGAATCTTGGGACTGACCAGCATTTT	CASSYSNLGTDQHF
-	TRBV5-1	-	TRBJ2-7	TGCGCCAGCAGCCTGTTAGGGCTGGCCGACGAGCAGTACTTC	CASSLLGLADEQYF
TRBD2	TRBV7-8	-	TRBJ2-7	TGTGCCAGCAGGGGCAGCGGGAGCTCCTACGAGCAGTACTTC	CASRGSGSSYEQYF
TRBD2	TRBV5-1	-	TRBJ2-1	TGCGCCAGCAGCCCCGGGACTAGCGGGAACAATGAGCAGTTCTTC	CASSPGTSGNNEQFF
-	TRBV5-1	-	TRBJ1-5	TGCGCCAGACCCGACAAAACCGATAGCAATCAGCCCCAGCATTTT	CARPDKTDSNQPQHF
-	TRBV9	-	TRBJ2-3	TGTGCCAGCAGCTTCTCGTTAGCGGCCACAGATACGCAGTATTTT	CASSFSLAATDTQYF
TRBD2	TRBV25-1	-	TRBJ2-3	TGTGCCAGCAGTGAAGTTGGCGGGAGGGGTGGAGATACGCAGTATTTT	CASSEVGGRGGDTQYF
-	TRBV25-1	once	TRBJ2-7	TGTGCCAGCAGTGTTAACGAGGGAAATCCTCACGAGCAGTACTTC	CASSVNEGNPHEQYF
TRBD2	TRBV18	-	TRBJ2-7	TGTGCCAGCTCACCTGAAGCGGGAGGGCCTGGCCACGAGCAGTACTTC	CASSPEAGGPGHEQYF
-	TRBV10-3	-	TRBJ1-5	TGTGCCATCAGTAAGTTTTCGAGTCAGCCCCAGCATTTT	CAISKFSSQPQHF
-	TRBV5-1	-	TRBJ2-1	TGCGCCAGCAGCTTGGAAGCACCCAGCGGGTTTTACAATGAGCAGTTCTTC	CASSLEAPSGFYNEQFF
-	TRBV7-9	-	TRBJ1-4	TGTGCCAGCAGCCTTGGGGCAACTAATGAAAAACTGTTTTTT	CASSLGATNEKLFF
TRBD2	TRBV13	-	TRBJ2-7	TGTGCCAGCAGGCGGGGACTAGCGGGACCGACCACTACGCCGGGAGACTACGAGCAGTACTTC	CASRRGLAGPTTTPGDYEQYF
-	TRBV20-1	many	TRBJ1-1	TGCAGTGCTAGGGGTACAGGGGAAGCTTTCTTT	CSARGTGEAFF
TRBD1	TRBV5-1	-	TRBJ1-1	TGCGCCAGCAGCCTGGTACAGGGGAGCTCGCGTAAAGCTTTCTTT	CASSLVQGSSRKAFF